The 30 T cell receptor beta chains given below trace back to one sample, sequenced in a study of cytomegalovirus exposure and HLA in healthy donors. Data came from immunoSEQ multiplex PCR; TCRdb stores just in-frame clones and leaves some out. This sample has fewer than 120,000 clones, with roughly 89% found just once. Sequenced: PBMCs. The source is a woman aged 18-35 years in good health and CMV-seronegative.

This clone appeared a few times. The V call is TRBV7-2, the J call TRBJ1-1; D remains unclear. CDR1 and CDR2 from the germline V gene are SGHTA and FQGNSA. The length of the CDR3 is 15 residues. V lost 4 bases, J lost 1 base, and 13 bases lay in between. CDR3 amino acids: CASSWAATPNTEAFF. Written as DNA, the CDR3 is TGTGCCAGCAGCTGGGCAGCCACCCCGAACACTGAAGCTTTCTTT.

V usage is TRBV19 and J usage is TRBJ1-1, with D perhaps matching TRBD1 (5 bases). The CDR3 spans 14 residues. Trimming cost V 5 bases and J 0 bases, with 10 bases left between them. The germline gives CDR1 LNHDA, CDR2 SQIVND (reference sequence). Here the CDR3 reads CASSVTTVNTEAFF. In DNA form, the CDR3 reads TGTGCCAGTAGTGTTACGACAGTGAACACTGAAGCTTTCTTT.

J is TRBJ2-2 and V is TRBV27, with TRBD1 as a possible D gene (5 bases). The germline V gene has CDR1 MNHEY and CDR2 SMNVEV (reference sequence). The CDR3 is 13 amino acids. Trimming removed 2 bases from V and 4 bases from J, with 5 bases in between. The DNA for the CDR3 is TGTGCCAGCAGTTTACAGGGCACCGGGGAGCTGTTTTTT. It codes for CASSLQGTGELFF.

The chain combines TRBV28 with TRBJ1-1; D gene uncertain. V was pared by 3 bases and J by 1 base, with 6 bases between. The CDR3 is 13 residues long. Germline assignment: CDR1 MDHEN and CDR2 SYDVKM. CDR3 sequence: CASSFSGNTEAFF. CDR3 DNA: TGTGCCAGCAGTTTCTCGGGGAACACTGAAGCTTTCTTT.

In DNA form, the CDR3 reads TGTGCCGGAGGTATAGTGGCCGGGGAGCTGTTTTTT. Its protein product is CAGGIVAGELFF. The V and J genes are TRBV7-9 and TRBJ2-2; TRBD2 might be the D (5 bases). Germline V gives CDR1 SEHNR, CDR2 FQNEAQ (reference sequence). The CDR3 is 12 amino acids. The ends were cut back, 11 bases at V and 6 bases at J, with 13 bases in the middle.

This chain uses TRBV4-3 with TRBJ2-7, with TRBD1 as a possible D gene (5 bases). CDR3 length: 16 amino acids. V lost 3 bases and J lost 5, with 20 bases in between. Germline V gene sequence: CDR1 LGHNA, CDR2 YSLEER. CDR3 nucleotide sequence: TGCGCCAGCAGCCAGGATTTAGCCAGGGTTTGGCACGAGCAGTACTTC. Protein: CASSQDLARVWHEQYF.

V usage is TRBV6-1 and J usage is TRBJ1-4; tentative D call: TRBD1 (5 bases). Germline CDR1 MNHNS, CDR2 SASEGT. The V gene lost 7 bases and the J gene lost 8 bases, with 17 bases spanning the gap. The CDR3 loop spans 14 amino acids. As DNA, the CDR3 is TGTGCCAGCACCGATGGACACTTGGGGGAAAAACTGTTTTTT. It encodes CASTDGHLGEKLFF.

This clone was counted ten times or more. This chain connects TRBV4-3 to TRBJ1-5; D is uncertain. The CDR3 spans 13 residues. V lost 3 bases and J 5 bases, leaving 8 bases between the germline ends. Germline CDR1 is LGHNA and CDR2 is YSLEER. DNA for the CDR3: TGCGCCAGCAGCCAGGGGAGGGATCAGCCCCAGCATTTT. Its translation is CASSQGRDQPQHF.

J is TRBJ2-7 and V is TRBV5-1; D is uncertain. This CDR3 has 13 amino acids. Germline CDR1 and CDR2: SGHRS and YFSETQ. V lost 0 bases to trimming and J lost 5 bases, with 9 bases between them. DNA for the CDR3: TGCGCCAGCAGCTTGGGTAACAGCAACGAGCAGTACTTC. It yields the protein CASSLGNSNEQYF.

The J gene is TRBJ1-4, the V gene TRBV9, with TRBD1 identical over 10 bases. The germline gives CDR1 SGDLS, CDR2 YYNGEE. CDR3 size: 14 residues. Trimming cost V 3 bases and J 7 bases; bases outside gene matches: 3. CDR3: CASSGTGGSEKLFF. The CDR3 DNA follows: TGTGCCAGCAGCGGGACAGGGGGTAGTGAAAAACTGTTTTTT.

The chain uses TRBV19 and TRBJ1-1; D might be TRBD1 (5 bases). The CDR3 totals 12 residues. Germline-derived CDR1 and CDR2 are LNHDA and SQIVND (reference sequence). V was cut by 6 bases and J by 4 bases, with 9 bases left in between. CDR3 amino acids: CASRPGGTEAFF. CDR3 DNA sequence: TGTGCCAGTAGACCGGGGGGCACTGAAGCTTTCTTT.

This chain joins TRBV10-2 and TRBJ2-6; 7 bases are a match to TRBD1. The CDR3 sequence is 19 residues long. Germline assignment: CDR1 WSHSY and CDR2 SAAADI. V lost 4 bases, J lost 0 bases, and 12 bases stayed unmatched. The CDR3: CASSGKNRGTFSGANVLTF. The DNA of the CDR3 is TGCGCCAGCAGTGGGAAGAACAGGGGCACTTTCTCTGGGGCCAACGTCCTGACTTTC.

V and J are TRBV6-5 and TRBJ2-7, with a possible D match to TRBD2 (6 bases). CDR1 and CDR2 from the germline V gene are MNHEY and SVGAGI. The CDR3 has 12 residues. V was shortened by 4 bases and J by 6 bases, with 10 bases between the two germline ends. As DNA, the CDR3 is TGTGCCAGCAGTTTCCGGGGGAGCGAGCAGTACTTC. Its protein is CASSFRGSEQYF.

This chain uses TRBV29-1 with TRBJ2-1; D uncertain. V lost 7 bases and J 8 bases, leaving 21 bases between the germline ends. This CDR3 is built from 14 residues. From germline, CDR1 is SQVTM and CDR2 ANQGSEA. CDR3 nucleotides: TGCAGCGCAATGGGCCCGCACAACATTTATGAGCAGTTCTTC. Translation gives CSAMGPHNIYEQFF.

The V and J genes are TRBV10-2 and TRBJ2-2, with TRBD2 identical over 15 bases. The J segment lost 6 bases and the V segment lost 5 bases, leaving 1 base of the junction unmatched. The germline V gene encodes CDR1 WSHSY and CDR2 SAAADI. CDR3 length equals 15 residues. DNA of the CDR3: TGCGCCAGCAGTAGGACTAGCGGGGGGGCCGGGGAGCTGTTTTTT. It is translated as CASSRTSGGAGELFF.

To note about this clone: One junction end does not reproduce the germline sequence, and a read error may be involved. The gene calls are TRBV2 and TRBJ1-5, with TRBD1 matching over 8 bases. The germline V gene has CDR1 SNHLY and CDR2 FYNNEI. The CDR3 sequence is 17 residues long. CDR3 coding DNA: TGTGCCAGCAGGGAAGCCTCCGACAGGGGAACGAGTCAGCCCCAGCATTTT. As protein: CASREASDRGTSQPQHF.

This rearrangement joins TRBV5-1 to TRBJ2-3; D may be TRBD1 (6 bases). The CDR3 contains 13 residues. Germline CDR1 is SGHRS and CDR2 is YFSETQ. V lost 6 bases and J lost 4, with 12 bases in between. CDR3 protein: CASMKQGPDTQYF. The CDR3, as DNA: TGCGCCAGCATGAAACAGGGTCCAGATACGCAGTATTTT. Full variable domain (rest looked up from reference TRBV5-1 and TRBJ2-3): KAGVTQTPRYLIKTRGQQVTLSCSPISGHRSVSWYQQTPGQGLQFLFEYFSETQRNKGNFPGRFSGRQFSNSRSEMNVSTLELGDSALYLCASMKQGPDTQYFGPGTRLTVL.

The V call is TRBV7-3, the J call TRBJ2-1, with 7 positions matching TRBD1. The J segment lost 5 bases and the V segment lost 5 bases, leaving 3 bases of the junction unmatched. The CDR3 is 13 residues long. Germline CDR1 and CDR2: SGHTA and FQGTGA. The CDR3 here is CASSIQGNNEQFF. The DNA of the CDR3 is TGTGCCAGCAGCATACAGGGGAACAATGAGCAGTTCTTC.

The chain joins TRBV27 to TRBJ2-2; 7 nucleotides line up with TRBD2. Germline CDR1 and CDR2: MNHEY and SMNVEV (reference sequence). V lost 2 bases, J lost 5 bases, and 5 bases stayed unmatched. This CDR3 is 15 amino acids long. CDR3 coding DNA: TGTGCCAGCAGTTTAAGCGGGGCCAGGACCGGGGAGCTGTTTTTT. As protein: CASSLSGARTGELFF.

The chain uses TRBV7-6 and TRBJ2-7, with D perhaps TRBD1 (6 bases). V lost 1 base and J lost 3, with 13 bases in between. The CDR3 runs to 15 residues. Germline CDR1 SGHVS, CDR2 FNYEAQ. This CDR3 is CASSLVAGAVYEQYF. Written as DNA, the CDR3 is TGTGCCAGCAGCTTAGTCGCAGGGGCGGTCTACGAGCAGTACTTC. Full variable domain (remainder filled in from reference TRBV7-6 and TRBJ2-7): GAGVSQSPRYKVTKRGQDVALRCDPISGHVSLYWYRQALGQGPEFLTYFNYEAQQDKSGLPNDRFSAERPEGSISTLTIQRTEQRDSAMYRCASSLVAGAVYEQYFGPGTRLTVT.

This clone was seen once. V gene TRBV6-5 combines with J gene TRBJ2-3; the match to TRBD2 covers 7 bases. Germline CDR1 reads MNHEY; CDR2 reads SVGAGI. J gave up 8 bases and V 4 bases, and 6 bases lay outside the gene matches. The CDR3 covers 13 residues. The CDR3 DNA reads as TGTGCCAGCAGTTCGCTACTAGCGAGTACGCAGTATTTT. Translating it yields CASSSLLASTQYF.

J is TRBJ2-3 and V is TRBV10-1, with 9 positions matching TRBD2. Germline V CDR1 and CDR2: WNHNN, SYGVQD (reference sequence). Trimming took 6 bases from V and 1 from J; bases not matched to a gene: 5. The CDR3 loop spans 15 amino acids. The CDR3 here is CASSERTSGTDTQYF. The CDR3 nucleotides are TGCGCCAGCAGCGAGCGGACTAGCGGCACAGATACGCAGTATTTT.

This chain links TRBV5-5 with TRBJ1-1; no clear D. This CDR3 region has 10 residues. The germline V gene encodes CDR1 SGHKS and CDR2 YYEKEE (reference sequence). The ends were cut back, 6 bases at V and 8 bases at J, with 8 bases in the middle. As DNA, the CDR3 is TGTGCCAGCACCGCGGGAGAAGCTTTCTTT. It specifies CASTAGEAFF.

The gene calls are TRBV4-2 and TRBJ2-5; 11 nucleotides agree with TRBD2. CDR3 length equals 22 residues. CDR1 LGHNA and CDR2 YNFKEQ come from the germline V gene. V was pared by 0 bases and J by 3 bases, with 21 bases of the junction left unmatched. The chain's CDR3 is CASSQEATSGRGRLRGEETQYF. The CDR3 nucleotides read TGTGCCAGCAGCCAAGAAGCAACTAGCGGGAGAGGAAGGTTAAGGGGCGAAGAGACCCAGTACTTC.

The genes are TRBV29-1 and TRBJ2-3; D not resolved. Germline CDR1 SQVTM, CDR2 ANQGSEA. This CDR3 contains 12 residues. V was pared by 2 bases and J by 1 base, with 4 bases between. CDR3 loop: CSVEQGTDTQYF. The CDR3 bases are TGCAGCGTTGAACAGGGCACAGATACGCAGTATTTT.

The chain is built from TRBV27 and TRBJ2-5, with TRBD2 matching 8 bases. Losses at the gene ends were 3 bases for V and 0 bases for J; bases not matched to a gene: 6. The CDR3 consists of 16 residues. The germline CDR1 and CDR2 sequences are MNHEY and SMNVEV (reference sequence). CDR3 sequence reads: CASSLFGGGYQETQYF. The CDR3 DNA is TGTGCCAGCAGTTTGTTCGGCGGGGGGTACCAAGAGACCCAGTACTTC.

In this sample, this clone turned up once. The rearrangement uses TRBV4-1 and TRBJ2-7; D gene unclear. Trimming took 1 base from V and 3 from J, leaving 13 bases between them. The CDR3 is 15 residues long. From germline, CDR1 is MGHRA and CDR2 YSYEKL. DNA of the CDR3: TGCGCCAGCAGCCAAGGCAGCCGGAGAAACTACGAGCAGTACTTC. Its translation: CASSQGSRRNYEQYF.

V usage is TRBV5-1 and J usage is TRBJ2-5, with 7 nucleotides matching TRBD1. The V gene end was trimmed by 4 bases and the J gene end by 3 bases; junction bases not matched to a gene: 6. CDR3 length: 14 amino acids. Germline V gene lookup returns CDR1 SGHRS and CDR2 YFSETQ. The CDR3 sequence is CASSPMTGKETQYF. Written as DNA, the CDR3 is TGCGCCAGCAGCCCAATGACAGGGAAAGAGACCCAGTACTTC.

In DNA, the CDR3 is TGTGCCAGCAGTTTTAGGGGCCCTAGAGGCTACACCTTC. As protein: CASSFRGPRGYTF. V and J are TRBV28 and TRBJ1-2, with a weak D call TRBD1 (5 bases). This CDR3 spans 13 amino acids. Germline V lookup: CDR1 MDHEN, CDR2 SYDVKM. Trimming took 3 bases from V and 8 from J, leaving 13 bases between them.

The CDR3: CASSQYIGGQETQYF. CDR3 nucleotide sequence: TGCGCCAGCAGCCAATATATAGGGGGCCAAGAGACCCAGTACTTC. The rearrangement uses TRBV4-1 and TRBJ2-5, with TRBD1 as a possible D gene (6 bases). There are 15 residues in the CDR3. The V gene's germline CDR1 is MGHRA and CDR2 YSYEKL. V was clipped by 2 bases and J by 1 base, with 11 bases between them.